This T cell receptor beta chain was found in a study of cytomegalovirus exposure and HLA in healthy donors. 13 Jbeta primers and 60 Vbeta primers were used for the PCR. Generated by immunoSEQ multiplex PCR, the TCRdb table keeps only in-frame clones and is missing some. The sample comprises about 160,000 clones, approximately 78% of which are singletons, and about 0.98% rests with the top ten. The sequence derives from a girl aged 2-10 years in good health and CMV-seropositive. The sample comprised PBMCs.

The CDR3 reads CASGSPGQGGNSPLHF. CDR3 sequence (DNA): TGTGCCAGCGGATCGCCGGGACAGGGGGGGAATTCACCCCTCCACTTT. The genes are TRBV25-1 and TRBJ1-6; 11 bases map to TRBD1. The CDR3 is 16 residues long. V was clipped by 8 bases and J by 7 bases; unmatched bases: 10. Germline lookup yields CDR1 MGHDK and CDR2 SYGVNS.